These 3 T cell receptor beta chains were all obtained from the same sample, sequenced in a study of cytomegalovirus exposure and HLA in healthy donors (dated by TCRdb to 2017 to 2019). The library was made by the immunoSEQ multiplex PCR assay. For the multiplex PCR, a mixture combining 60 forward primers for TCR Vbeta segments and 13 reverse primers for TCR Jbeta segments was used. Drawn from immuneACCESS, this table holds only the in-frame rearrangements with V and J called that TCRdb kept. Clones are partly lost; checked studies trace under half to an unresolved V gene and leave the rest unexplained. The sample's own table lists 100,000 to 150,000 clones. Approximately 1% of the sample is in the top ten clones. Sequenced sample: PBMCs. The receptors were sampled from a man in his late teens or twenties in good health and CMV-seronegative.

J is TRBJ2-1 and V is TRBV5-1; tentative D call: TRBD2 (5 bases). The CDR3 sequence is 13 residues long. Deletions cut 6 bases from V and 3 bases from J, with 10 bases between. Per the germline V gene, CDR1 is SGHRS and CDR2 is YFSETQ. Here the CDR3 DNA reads TGCGCCAGCACCCGGGAAGGCTACAATGAGCAGTTCTTC. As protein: CASTREGYNEQFF.

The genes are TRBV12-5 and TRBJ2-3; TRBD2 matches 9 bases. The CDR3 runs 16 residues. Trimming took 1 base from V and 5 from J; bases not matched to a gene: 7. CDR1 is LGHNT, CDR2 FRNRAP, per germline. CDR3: CASGLDLAGIGDTQYF. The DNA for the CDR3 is TGTGCTAGTGGTTTGGATCTAGCGGGGATAGGAGATACGCAGTATTTT.

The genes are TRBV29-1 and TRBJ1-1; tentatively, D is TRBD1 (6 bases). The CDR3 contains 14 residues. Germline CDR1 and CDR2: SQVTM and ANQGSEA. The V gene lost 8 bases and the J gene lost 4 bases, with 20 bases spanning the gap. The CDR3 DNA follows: TGCAGCCACGATCCTCTCAGGGGCGGCACTGAAGCTTTCTTT. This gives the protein CSHDPLRGGTEAFF. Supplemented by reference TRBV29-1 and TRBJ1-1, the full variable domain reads SAVISQKPSRDICQRGTSLTIQCQVDSQVTMMFWYRQQPGQSLTLIATANQGSEATYESGFVIDKFPISRPNLTFSTLTVSNMSPEDSSIYLCSHDPLRGGTEAFFGQGTRLTVV.